The present T cell receptor beta chain was sequenced within a study of glioma-infiltrating T cells after dendritic cell vaccination. As for the study in general: Autologous tumor lysate was loaded overnight onto monocyte-derived dendritic cells grown approximately 7 days with IL-4 and GM-CSF.

The PCR used 60 V beta and 13 J beta primers. Repertoires were generated with immunoSEQ multiplex PCR, while TCRdb's copy carries only in-frame clones and drops some. The table records 70,000 to 100,000 clones, roughly four fifths of them present only once. CDR1 and CDR2 (germline): MDHEN, SYDVKM. Trimming removed 1 base at V and 10 bases at J, with 11 bases between. The CDR3 length is 13 residues. The time point is: after dendritic cell vaccination, including at tumor progression/relapse. The chain links TRBV28 to TRBJ2-1; the D gene is possibly TRBD2 (5 bases). This clonotype originated in a human donor with glioblastoma. Specimen: blood, collected after dendritic cell vaccination. The DNA of the CDR3 is TGTGCCAGCAGTTTATCGGCCGGGAAAGAGCAGTTCTTC. Residues: CASSLSAGKEQFF.